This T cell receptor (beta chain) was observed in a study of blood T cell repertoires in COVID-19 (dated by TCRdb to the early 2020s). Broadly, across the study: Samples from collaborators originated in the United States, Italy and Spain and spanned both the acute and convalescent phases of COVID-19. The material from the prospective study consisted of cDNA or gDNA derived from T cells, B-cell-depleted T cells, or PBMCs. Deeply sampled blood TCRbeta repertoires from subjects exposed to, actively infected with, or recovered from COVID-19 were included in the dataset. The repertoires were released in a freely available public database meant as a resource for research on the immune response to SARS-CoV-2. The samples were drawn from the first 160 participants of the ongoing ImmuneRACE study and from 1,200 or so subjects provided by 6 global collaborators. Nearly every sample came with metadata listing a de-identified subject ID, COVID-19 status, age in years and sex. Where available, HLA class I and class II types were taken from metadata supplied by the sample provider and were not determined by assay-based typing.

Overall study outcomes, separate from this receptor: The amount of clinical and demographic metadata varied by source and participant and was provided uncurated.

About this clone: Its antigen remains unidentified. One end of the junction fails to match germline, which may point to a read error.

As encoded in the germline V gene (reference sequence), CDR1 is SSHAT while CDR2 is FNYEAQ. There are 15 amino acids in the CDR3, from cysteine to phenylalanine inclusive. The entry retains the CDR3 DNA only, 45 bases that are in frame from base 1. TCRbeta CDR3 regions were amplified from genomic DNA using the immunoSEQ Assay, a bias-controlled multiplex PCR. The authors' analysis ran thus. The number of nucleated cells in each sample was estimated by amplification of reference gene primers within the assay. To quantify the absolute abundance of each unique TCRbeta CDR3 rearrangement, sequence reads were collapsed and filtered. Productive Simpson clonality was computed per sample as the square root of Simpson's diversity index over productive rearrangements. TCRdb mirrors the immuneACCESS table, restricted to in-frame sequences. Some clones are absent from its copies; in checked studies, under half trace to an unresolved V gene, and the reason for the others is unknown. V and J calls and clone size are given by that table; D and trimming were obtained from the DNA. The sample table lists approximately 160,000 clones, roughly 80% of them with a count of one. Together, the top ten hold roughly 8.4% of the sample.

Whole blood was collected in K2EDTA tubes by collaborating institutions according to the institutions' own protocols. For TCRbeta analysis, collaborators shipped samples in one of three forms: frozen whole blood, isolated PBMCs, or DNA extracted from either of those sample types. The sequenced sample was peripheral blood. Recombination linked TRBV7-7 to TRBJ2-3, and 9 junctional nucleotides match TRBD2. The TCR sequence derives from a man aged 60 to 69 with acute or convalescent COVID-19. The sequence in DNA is TGTGCTAGCAGCCCGACTAGCGGATCCACAGATACGCAGTATTTT. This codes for CASSPTSGSTDTQYF.